This T cell receptor beta chain comes out of a study of CD4 T cells in relation to SARS-CoV-2 and coronaviruses. Looking at the study overall: Shared crossreactive spike epitopes were mapped to their HLA restriction.

Before the COVID-19 pandemic, during about 2011-2019, CD4+ T cells were taken from unexposed donors. Study-level results: The cross-reactivity analysis covered only spike protein, not other viral proteins. Memory recall responses, not primary responses primed in culture, are what the assay detects.

Germline CDR1 reads LNHDA; CDR2 reads SQIVND (reference sequence). This CDR3 has 15 amino acids. Unmatched junction bases numbered 15, after V lost 11 bases and J lost 5 bases. Here immunoSEQ multiplex PCR was the method, and the copy in TCRdb shows in-frame clones only, minus some. The sample carries around 65,000 clones, 87% recorded once. For this clone: Its specificity is not known.

The sequence was obtained from a human donor in good health. Sequencing was performed on memory CD4+ T cells from PBMCs. The V gene is TRBV19, the J gene TRBJ2-1; 7 nucleotides align to TRBD1. CDR3 sequence (DNA): TGTGCCTCCCGGGACAGCCGCACATTTAACAATGAGCAGTTCTTC. Protein: CASRDSRTFNNEQFF.